Below are 3 T cell receptor beta chains sequenced from a single sample in a study of type 1 regulatory T cells. In TCRdb, the reads were re-called with MiXCR into one record per CDR3 protein. The sample contains approximately 43,000 distinct CDR3 sequences, over 9% of which appear only once. Their antigens are not known. Input material: cultured non-Tr1 T cells, either the whole culture or a sorted T cell fraction (not recorded which). These receptors all come from a human donor in good health.

The sample holds a few counts of this clonotype. The chain joins TRBV18 to TRBJ2-2; D possibly corresponds to TRBD2 (5 bases). Germline CDR1 reads KGHSH; CDR2 reads LQKENI. The length of the CDR3 is 13 residues. Trimming shortened V by 2 bases and J by 5 bases, and 6 bases separated the two germline ends. The chain's CDR3 is CASSPTGTGELFF. CDR3 DNA: TGTGCCAGCTCACCAACGGGGACCGGGGAGCTGTTTTTT.

In DNA, the CDR3 is TGTGCCAGCAGCTCCCTTATTAGCGGGGCTTTGGGTGAGCAGTTCTTC. Translated, it gives CASSSLISGALGEQFF. The chain employs TRBV12-3 or TRBV12-4 and TRBJ2-1, with 8 bases fitting TRBD2. The CDR3 totals 16 residues. Trimming took 6 bases from V and 9 from J; bases not matched to a gene: 16.

This clonotype was observed many times. The V gene is TRBV5-1, the J gene TRBJ2-3; 14 nucleotides agree with TRBD2. CDR3 length: 15 residues. Per the germline V gene, CDR1 is SGHRS and CDR2 is YFSETQ. With 6 bases clipped from V and 1 base from J, the junction kept 1 base outside the gene matches. CDR3 sequence (DNA): TGCGCCAGCAAGGGACTAGCGGGAGGCACAGATACGCAGTATTTT. Residues: CASKGLAGGTDTQYF. Filled out from reference TRBV5-1 and TRBJ2-3, the complete variable domain reads KAGVTQTPRYLIKTRGQQVTLSCSPISGHRSVSWYQQTPGQGLQFLFEYFSETQRNKGNFPGRFSGRQFSNSRSEMNVSTLELGDSALYLCASKGLAGGTDTQYFGPGTRLTVL.